What follows are 19 T cell receptor beta chains derived from one specimen sequenced in a study of T-cell reconstitution after alpha-beta-depleted transplantation in children (dated by TCRdb to the mid-2010s). The treatment or condition label, as the study defines it: allogeneic hematopoietic cell transplantation with graft depleted of TCRalphabeta T cells and CD19 B cells. Receptors were amplified or captured by PCR. TCRdb shows the sequencer as Illumina HiSeq 2500. To normalize quantification of the TCRbeta repertoire, the TCR libraries were built with molecular barcoding that relied on unique molecular identifiers. Clones were called with MiXCR by TCRdb after fastp trimmed the public reads at Q25, and only in-frame beta chains were retained. Each CDR3 protein appears once, grouped with its most common genes and DNA. The table for this sample lists some 460,000 distinct CDR3 sequences; roughly 17% of them were counted only once. The ten largest clones take up roughly 29% of the sample.

The sample consisted of PBMCs, mostly from graft donor cells, taken 360 days after TCRalphabeta/CD19-depleted stem cell transplant. These receptors came from a boy in the first two years of life who had a stem cell transplant for Wiskott-Aldrich syndrome, so the T cells may come from the graft donor.

The chain has TRBV7-2 and TRBJ2-1; weak D call: TRBD2 (6 bases). CDR1 is SGHTA and CDR2 is FQGNSA in the germline V gene. V was clipped by 3 bases and J by 7 bases, with 10 bases between them. The CDR3 covers 13 residues. The CDR3: CASSFVRGNEQFF. CDR3 sequence (DNA): TGTGCCAGCAGCTTCGTACGGGGGAATGAGCAGTTCTTC.

A few counts support this clonotype. This sequence joins TRBV12-3 or TRBV12-4 and TRBJ1-1, with a tentative D call TRBD1 (5 bases). This CDR3 contains 13 residues. Trimming removed 6 bases from V and 5 bases from J, with 13 bases in between. CDR3 coding DNA: TGTGCCAGCAGGAGGACCGAGGGGACTGAAGCTTTCTTT. It yields the protein CASRRTEGTEAFF.

In this sample, this clonotype turned up a few times. This chain links TRBV7-6 with TRBJ2-1; 9 nucleotides match TRBD2. The ends lost 4 bases at V and 5 bases at J; junction bases unmatched: 6. CDR1 is SGHVS, CDR2 FNYEAQ, per germline. The CDR3 spans 15 residues. The chain's CDR3 is CASSSRTSVDNEQFF. DNA for the CDR3: TGTGCCAGCAGCTCAAGGACTAGCGTTGACAATGAGCAGTTCTTC.

Only a few counts were recorded for this clonotype. The chain uses TRBV24-1 and TRBJ2-5, with D possibly being TRBD1 (7 bases). V lost 5 bases, J lost 2 bases, and 14 bases lay in between. Germline CDR1 KGHDR, CDR2 SFDVKD. The length of the CDR3 is 15 residues. CDR3 sequence reads: CATSGGTVLQETQYF. The CDR3 region has the DNA TGTGCCACCAGTGGCGGGACAGTGTTACAAGAGACCCAGTACTTC.

The chain recombines TRBV12-3 or TRBV12-4 with TRBJ1-1; D gene uncertain. This CDR3 is 14 amino acids long. V lost 6 bases to trimming and J lost 4 bases, with 15 bases between them. The chain's CDR3 is CASSLLGRGTEAFF. The CDR3, as DNA: TGTGCCAGCAGCCTCCTAGGGCGGGGCACTGAAGCTTTCTTT.

This clonotype was found once. The chain uses TRBV7-7 and TRBJ2-3, with 9 bases identical to TRBD1. The V and J ends lost 5 bases and 8 bases, in that order; junction bases with no gene match: 5. Germline lookup yields CDR1 SSHAT and CDR2 FNYEAQ (reference sequence). The CDR3 spans 13 residues. CDR3 loop: CASSADRGGTQYF. The CDR3 DNA follows: TGTGCCAGCAGCGCGGACAGGGGTGGTACGCAGTATTTT. The full variable domain, with the rest looked up from reference TRBV7-7 and TRBJ2-3, is GAGVSQSPRYKVTKRGQDVTLRCDPISSHATLYWYQQALGQGPEFLTYFNYEAQPDKSGLPSDRFSAERPEGSISTLTIQRTEQRDSAMYRCASSADRGGTQYFGPGTRLTVL.

This clonotype came up a few times. The V and J genes are TRBV20-1 and TRBJ2-2; TRBD1 might be the D (7 bases). Germline V gene lookup returns CDR1 DFQATT and CDR2 SNEGSKA (reference sequence). This CDR3 is 13 amino acids long. In DNA form, the CDR3 reads TGCAGCCCGGACAGGAGGGACACCGGGGAGCTGTTTTTT. Translated: CSPDRRDTGELFF.

V usage is TRBV7-9 and J usage is TRBJ2-1; the D is unclear. Per the germline V gene, CDR1 is SEHNR and CDR2 is FQNEAQ (reference sequence). The CDR3 is 14 amino acids. Deletions cut 2 bases from V and 4 bases from J, with 9 bases between. CDR3 amino acids: CASSLNSPYNEQFF. In DNA form, the CDR3 reads TGTGCCAGCAGCTTAAACAGTCCTTACAATGAGCAGTTCTTC.

The J gene is TRBJ2-5, the V gene TRBV13; 9 bases are a match to TRBD1. The CDR3 length is 18 residues. The junction had 23 bases not matched to a gene; V was cut back by 11 bases and J by 4 bases. Germline CDR1 is PRHDT and CDR2 is FYEKMQ (reference sequence). This CDR3 reads CAFSSRRPAGTGLETQYF. The CDR3 region has the DNA TGTGCCTTCAGCTCCCGACGACCCGCCGGGACAGGGTTAGAGACCCAGTACTTC. Looking up the rest from reference TRBV13 and TRBJ2-5 gives the full variable domain: AAGVIQSPRHLIKEKRETATLKCYPIPRHDTVYWYQQGPGQDPQFLISFYEKMQSDKGSIPDRFSAQQFSDYHSELNMSSLELGDSALYFCAFSSRRPAGTGLETQYFGPGTRLLVL.

The chain employs TRBV20-1 and TRBJ2-1; D is perhaps TRBD2 (5 bases). Trimming cost V 5 bases and J 11 bases, with 19 bases left between them. Per the germline V gene, CDR1 is DFQATT and CDR2 is SNEGSKA (reference sequence). The CDR3 is made up of 13 amino acids. CDR3 in amino acids: CSAGPGLAQKQFF. CDR3 sequence (DNA): TGCAGTGCTGGTCCCGGGCTAGCCCAGAAGCAGTTCTTC.

This clonotype was observed many times. The chain couples TRBV4-2 to TRBJ2-1; D not certain. Germline-derived CDR1 and CDR2 are LGHNA and YNFKEQ. CDR3 length: 11 residues. V was clipped by 1 base and J by 7 bases, with 2 bases between them. CDR3 bases: TGTGCCAGCAGCCAAGGGAATGAGCAGTTCTTC. It specifies CASSQGNEQFF.

This clonotype was recorded at least ten times. V is TRBV12-3 or TRBV12-4 and J is TRBJ1-5; perhaps TRBD1 as D (5 bases). The CDR3 has 15 amino acids. Trimming removed 3 bases at V and 0 bases at J, with 9 bases between. CDR3 amino acids: CASSFWGVSNQPQHF. The CDR3 nucleotides are TGTGCCAGCAGTTTTTGGGGGGTTAGCAATCAGCCCCAGCATTTT.

This clonotype came up a few times. The chain carries TRBV18 and TRBJ1-1, with D tentatively TRBD1 (5 bases). The CDR3 totals 14 residues. Germline CDR1 and CDR2: KGHSH and LQKENI. V lost 3 bases to trimming and J lost 1 base, with 9 bases between them. CDR3 in amino acids: CASSPPGQNTEAFF. The CDR3 nucleotides read TGTGCCAGCTCACCCCCCGGACAGAACACTGAAGCTTTCTTT.

This sequence joins TRBV20-1 and TRBJ2-7; 7 bases map to TRBD2. The germline V gene encodes CDR1 DFQATT and CDR2 SNEGSKA (reference sequence). V trimming: 3 bases; J trimming: 4 bases; junction bases outside the gene matches: 9. The CDR3 is 14 amino acids. The chain's CDR3 is CSASKGGRGYEQYF. The DNA of the CDR3 is TGCAGTGCTAGTAAGGGCGGGAGAGGTTACGAGCAGTACTTC.

The chain combines TRBV5-1 with TRBJ2-5, with 13 nucleotides matching TRBD2. J lost 3 bases, V lost 1 base, and 6 bases had no gene match. Germline V lookup: CDR1 SGHRS, CDR2 YFSETQ. This CDR3 is 17 amino acids long. CDR3: CASSLPSGLAGEETQYF. The CDR3 DNA follows: TGCGCCAGCAGCTTGCCCTCTGGACTAGCGGGGGAAGAGACCCAGTACTTC.

The chain combines TRBV11-2 with TRBJ2-7; the D call may be TRBD1 or TRBD2 (6 bases each). V was trimmed by 5 bases and J by 0 bases, leaving 14 bases between them. Germline CDR1 reads SGHAT; CDR2 reads FQNNGV. There are 15 residues in the CDR3. The CDR3 DNA reads as TGTGCCAGCAGCCTCGGACGGGGGCACTCCTACGAGCAGTACTTC. It yields the protein CASSLGRGHSYEQYF. Full variable domain (outside the CDR3, taken from reference TRBV11-2 and TRBJ2-7): EAGVAQSPRYKIIEKRQSVAFWCNPISGHATLYWYQQILGQGPKLLIQFQNNGVVDDSQLPKDRFSAERLKGVDSTLKIQPAKLEDSAVYLCASSLGRGHSYEQYFGPGTRLTVT.

This clonotype turned up a few times. J is TRBJ2-1 and V is TRBV4-1; 13 bases match TRBD2. Trimming took 4 bases from V and 7 from J; bases not matched to a gene: 7. The CDR3 consists of 16 residues. Germline assignment: CDR1 MGHRA and CDR2 YSYEKL. CDR3: CASSPRLAGGWNEQFF. In DNA, the CDR3 is TGCGCCAGCAGCCCACGACTAGCGGGGGGATGGAATGAGCAGTTCTTC.

This clonotype was seen a few times. The chain uses TRBV11-2 and TRBJ1-5; TRBD1 matches at 8 bases. The CDR3 extends over 15 amino acids. V was pared by 1 base and J by 4 bases, with 3 bases of the junction left unmatched. Germline CDR1 and CDR2: SGHAT and FQNNGV. The CDR3 bases are TGTGCCAGCAGCTTAGGGACAGGGCAGAATCAGCCCCAGCATTTT. Residues: CASSLGTGQNQPQHF.

This clonotype was seen a handful of times. V gene TRBV28 combines with J gene TRBJ2-6; 7 bases are shared with TRBD1. CDR3 length equals 16 residues. The germline gives CDR1 MDHEN, CDR2 SYDVKM. V lost 3 bases to trimming and J lost 2 bases; unmatched junction nucleotides: 4. The CDR3 reads CASSLTGLAGANVLTF. DNA of the CDR3: TGTGCCAGCAGTTTGACAGGGTTGGCTGGGGCCAACGTCCTGACTTTC.